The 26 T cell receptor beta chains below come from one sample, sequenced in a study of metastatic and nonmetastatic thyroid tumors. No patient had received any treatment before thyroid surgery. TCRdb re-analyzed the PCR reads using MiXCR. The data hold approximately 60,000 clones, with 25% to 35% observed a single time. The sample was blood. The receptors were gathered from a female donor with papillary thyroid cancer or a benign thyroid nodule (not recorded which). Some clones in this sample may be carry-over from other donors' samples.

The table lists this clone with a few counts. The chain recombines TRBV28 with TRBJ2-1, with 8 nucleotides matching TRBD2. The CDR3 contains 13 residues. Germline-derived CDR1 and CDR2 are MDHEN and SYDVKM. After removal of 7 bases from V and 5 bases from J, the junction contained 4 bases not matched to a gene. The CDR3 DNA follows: TGTGCCAGCACTCCGGGAGGGAACAATGAGCAGTTCTTC. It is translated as CASTPGGNNEQFF.

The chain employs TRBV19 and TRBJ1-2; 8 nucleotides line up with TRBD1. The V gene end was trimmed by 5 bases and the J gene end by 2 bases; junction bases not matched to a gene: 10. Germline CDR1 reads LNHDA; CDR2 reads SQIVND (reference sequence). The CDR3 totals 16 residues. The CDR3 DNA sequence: TGTGCCAGTAGTCCCCGTTCAGGGGGCACGAACTATGGCTACACCTTC. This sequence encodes CASSPRSGGTNYGYTF.

The CDR3 DNA is TGCGCCAGCAGCCAAGAGGAGGGCTGGGGTTACGAGCAGTACTTC. Its protein is CASSQEEGWGYEQYF. This sequence joins TRBV4-1 and TRBJ2-7; possible D gene TRBD2, 6 bases. The CDR3 has 15 amino acids. Germline V gene data show CDR1 as MGHRA and CDR2 as YSYEKL. Trimming took off 0 bases at V and 4 bases at J, with 13 bases between the two ends.

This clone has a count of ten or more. CDR3 in amino acids: CASTPQWGLPQHF. The CDR3 region has the DNA TGTGCCAGCACCCCTCAGTGGGGGCTGCCCCAGCATTTT. V usage is TRBV28 and J usage is TRBJ1-5; possible D gene TRBD1, 6 bases. This CDR3 comprises 13 residues. The germline CDR1 and CDR2 sequences are MDHEN and SYDVKM. The V end was cut by 7 bases, the J end by 9 bases, with 16 bases between.

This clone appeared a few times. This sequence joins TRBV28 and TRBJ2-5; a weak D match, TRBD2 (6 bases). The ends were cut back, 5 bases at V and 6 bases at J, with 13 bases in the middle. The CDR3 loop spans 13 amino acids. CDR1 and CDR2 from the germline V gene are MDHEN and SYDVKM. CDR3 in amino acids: CASSITGEKTQYF. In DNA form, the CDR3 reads TGTGCCAGCAGTATAACGGGAGAAAAGACCCAGTACTTC. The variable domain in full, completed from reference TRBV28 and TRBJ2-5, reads DVKVTQSSRYLVKRTGEKVFLECVQDMDHENMFWYRQDPGLGLRLIYFSYDVKMKEKGDIPEGYSVSREKKERFSLILESASTNQTSMYLCASSITGEKTQYFGPGTRLLVL.

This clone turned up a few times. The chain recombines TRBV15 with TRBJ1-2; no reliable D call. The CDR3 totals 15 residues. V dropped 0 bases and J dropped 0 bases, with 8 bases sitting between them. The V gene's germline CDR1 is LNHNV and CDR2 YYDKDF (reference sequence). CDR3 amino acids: CATSRDHSSNYGYTF. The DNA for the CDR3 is TGTGCCACCAGCAGAGATCACAGCTCTAACTATGGCTACACCTTC. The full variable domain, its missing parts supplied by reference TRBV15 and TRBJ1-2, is DAMVIQNPRYQVTQFGKPVTLSCSQTLNHNVMYWYQQKSSQAPKLLFHYYDKDFNNEADTPDNFQSRRPNTSFCFLDIRSPGLGDTAMYLCATSRDHSSNYGYTFGSGTRLTVV.

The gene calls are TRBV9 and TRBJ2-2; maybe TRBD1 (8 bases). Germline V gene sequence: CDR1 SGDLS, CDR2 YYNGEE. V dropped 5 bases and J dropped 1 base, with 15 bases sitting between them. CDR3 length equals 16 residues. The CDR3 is CASRGNRGGNTGELFF. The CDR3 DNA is TGTGCCAGCAGAGGGAACAGGGGGGGGAACACCGGGGAGCTGTTTTTT.

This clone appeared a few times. CDR3 sequence reads: CALRAGTGNYNEQFF. CDR3 coding DNA: TGTGCCCTAAGGGCCGGGACAGGGAATTACAATGAGCAGTTCTTC. This chain links TRBV10-3 with TRBJ2-1, with TRBD1 identical over 9 bases. The V gene end was trimmed by 11 bases and the J gene end by 4 bases; junction bases not matched to a gene: 12. This CDR3 is built from 15 residues. In germline, CDR1 is ENHRY, CDR2 SYGVKD.

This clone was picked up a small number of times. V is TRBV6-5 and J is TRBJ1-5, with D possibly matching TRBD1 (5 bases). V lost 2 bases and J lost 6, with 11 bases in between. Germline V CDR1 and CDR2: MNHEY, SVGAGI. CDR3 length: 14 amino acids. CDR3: CASSYNPGFQPQHF. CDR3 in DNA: TGTGCCAGCAGTTACAACCCAGGGTTTCAGCCCCAGCATTTT.

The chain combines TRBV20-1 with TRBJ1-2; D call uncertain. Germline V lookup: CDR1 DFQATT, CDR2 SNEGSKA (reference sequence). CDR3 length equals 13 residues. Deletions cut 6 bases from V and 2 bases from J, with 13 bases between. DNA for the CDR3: TGCAGTGCCTTTAGTCAAGGAAACTATGGCTACACCTTC. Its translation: CSAFSQGNYGYTF.

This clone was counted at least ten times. CDR3 bases: TGTGCCAGCAGCCAAGACAGGGAGGGAAGGGGCTACACCTTC. Translated, it gives CASSQDREGRGYTF. The chain has TRBV3-1 and TRBJ1-2, with a possible D match to TRBD1 (5 bases). The CDR3 is 14 amino acids. Trimming cost V 0 bases and J 8 bases, with 13 bases left between them. Germline V gene data show CDR1 as LGHDT and CDR2 as YNNKEL (reference sequence).

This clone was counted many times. The DNA of the CDR3 is TGTGCCAGCAGCTTAGTTCAAGCATGGGGGGCGAACACTGAAGCTTTCTTT. This gives the protein CASSLVQAWGANTEAFF. V and J are TRBV7-6 and TRBJ1-1; maybe TRBD1 (6 bases). This CDR3 is 17 amino acids long. The germline V and J ends were trimmed by 1 base and 1 base, with 16 bases remaining between them. Germline-derived CDR1 and CDR2 are SGHVS and FNYEAQ.

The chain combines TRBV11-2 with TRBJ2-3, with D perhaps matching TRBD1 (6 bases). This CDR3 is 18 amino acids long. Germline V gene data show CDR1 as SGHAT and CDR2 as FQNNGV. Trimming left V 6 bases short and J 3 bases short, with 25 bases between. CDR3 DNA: TGTGCCAGCAGATTGCATCGGGTGGGGGCTTTGGGTACAGATACGCAGTATTTT. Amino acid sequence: CASRLHRVGALGTDTQYF.

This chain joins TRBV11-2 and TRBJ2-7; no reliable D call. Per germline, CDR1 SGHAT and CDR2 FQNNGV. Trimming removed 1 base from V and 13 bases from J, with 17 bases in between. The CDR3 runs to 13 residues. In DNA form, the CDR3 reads TGTGCCAGCAGCTTAGTAGTTTTAACAGATAACTACTTC. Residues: CASSLVVLTDNYF.

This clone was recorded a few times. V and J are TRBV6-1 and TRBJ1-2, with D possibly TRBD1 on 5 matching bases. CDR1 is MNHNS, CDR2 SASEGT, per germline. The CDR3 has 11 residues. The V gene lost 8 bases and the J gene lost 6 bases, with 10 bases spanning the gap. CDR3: CASGRGDGYTF. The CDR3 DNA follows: TGTGCCAGCGGTAGGGGCGATGGCTACACCTTC.

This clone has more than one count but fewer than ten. CDR3 protein: CASRGGQWQFF. The CDR3 DNA reads TGTGCCAGCAGGGGGGGACAATGGCAGTTCTTC. The chain is built from TRBV6-2 or TRBV6-3 and TRBJ2-1, with D tentatively TRBD1 or TRBD2 (6 bases each). V lost 6 bases to trimming and J lost 12 bases, with 12 bases between them. Germline lookup yields CDR1 MNHEY and CDR2 SVGEGT. This CDR3 is built from 11 residues.

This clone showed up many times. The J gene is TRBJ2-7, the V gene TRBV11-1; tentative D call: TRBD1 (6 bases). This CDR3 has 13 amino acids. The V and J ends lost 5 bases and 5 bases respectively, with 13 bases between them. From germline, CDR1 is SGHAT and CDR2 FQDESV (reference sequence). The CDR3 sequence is CASSPIGQNEQYF. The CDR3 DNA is TGTGCCAGCAGCCCTATAGGACAGAACGAGCAGTACTTC.

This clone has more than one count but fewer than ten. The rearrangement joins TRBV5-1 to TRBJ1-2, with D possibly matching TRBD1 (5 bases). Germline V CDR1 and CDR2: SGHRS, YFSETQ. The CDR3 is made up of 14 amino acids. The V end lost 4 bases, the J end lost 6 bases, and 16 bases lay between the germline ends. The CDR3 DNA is TGCGCCAGCAGCCCGACGAGACAGACACATGGCTACACCTTC. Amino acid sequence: CASSPTRQTHGYTF. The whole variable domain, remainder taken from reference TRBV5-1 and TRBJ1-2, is KAGVTQTPRYLIKTRGQQVTLSCSPISGHRSVSWYQQTPGQGLQFLFEYFSETQRNKGNFPGRFSGRQFSNSRSEMNVSTLELGDSALYLCASSPTRQTHGYTFGSGTRLTVV.

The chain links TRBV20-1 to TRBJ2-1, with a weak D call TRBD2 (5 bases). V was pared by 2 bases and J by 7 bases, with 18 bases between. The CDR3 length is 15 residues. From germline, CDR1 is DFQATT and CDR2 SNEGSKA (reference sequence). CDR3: CSARPPAGVRNEQFF. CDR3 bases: TGCAGTGCTAGACCTCCCGCGGGCGTAAGGAATGAGCAGTTCTTC.

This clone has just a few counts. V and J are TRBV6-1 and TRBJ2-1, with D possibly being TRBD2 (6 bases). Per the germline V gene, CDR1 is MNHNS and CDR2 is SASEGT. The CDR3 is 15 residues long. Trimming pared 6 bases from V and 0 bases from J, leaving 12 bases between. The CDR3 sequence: CASSRSGSSYNEQFF. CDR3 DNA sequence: TGTGCCAGCAGCCGTAGCGGAAGCTCCTACAATGAGCAGTTCTTC.

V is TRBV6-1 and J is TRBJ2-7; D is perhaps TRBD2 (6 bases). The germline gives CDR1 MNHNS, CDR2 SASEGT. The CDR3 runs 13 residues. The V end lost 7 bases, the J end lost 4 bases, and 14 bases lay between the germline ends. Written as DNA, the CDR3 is TGTGCCAGCATGGGAGGTGTGCGGTACGAGCAGTACTTC. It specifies CASMGGVRYEQYF.

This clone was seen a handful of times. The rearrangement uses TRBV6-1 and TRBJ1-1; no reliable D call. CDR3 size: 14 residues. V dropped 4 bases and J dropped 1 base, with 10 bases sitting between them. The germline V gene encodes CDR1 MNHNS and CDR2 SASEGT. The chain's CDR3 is CASSVVLKNTEAFF. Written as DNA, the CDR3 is TGTGCCAGCAGTGTGGTCCTAAAGAACACTGAAGCTTTCTTT.

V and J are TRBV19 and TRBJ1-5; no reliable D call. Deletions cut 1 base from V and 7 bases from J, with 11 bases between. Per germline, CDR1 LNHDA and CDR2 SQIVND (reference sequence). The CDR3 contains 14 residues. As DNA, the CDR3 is TGTGCCAGTAGTATAGGGGCTGGGATACAGCCCCAGCATTTT. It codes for CASSIGAGIQPQHF.

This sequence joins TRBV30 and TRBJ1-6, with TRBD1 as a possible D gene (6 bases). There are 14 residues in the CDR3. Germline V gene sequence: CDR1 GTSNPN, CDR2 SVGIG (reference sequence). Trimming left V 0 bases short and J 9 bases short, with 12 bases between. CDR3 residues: CAWSVTRGGSPLHF. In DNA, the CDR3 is TGTGCCTGGAGTGTAACCAGGGGCGGTTCACCCCTCCACTTT. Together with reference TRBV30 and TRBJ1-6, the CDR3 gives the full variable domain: SQTIHQWPATLVQPVGSPLSLECTVEGTSNPNLYWYRQAAGRGLQLLFYSVGIGQISSEVPQNLSASRPQDRQFILSSKKLLLSDSGFYLCAWSVTRGGSPLHFGNGTRLTVT.

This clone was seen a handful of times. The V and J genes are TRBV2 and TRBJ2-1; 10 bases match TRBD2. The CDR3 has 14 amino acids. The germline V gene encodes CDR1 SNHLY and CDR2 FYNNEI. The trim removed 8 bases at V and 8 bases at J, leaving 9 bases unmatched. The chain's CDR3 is CASRFGLAVYEQFF. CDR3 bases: TGTGCCAGCCGGTTCGGACTAGCGGTGTATGAGCAGTTCTTC.

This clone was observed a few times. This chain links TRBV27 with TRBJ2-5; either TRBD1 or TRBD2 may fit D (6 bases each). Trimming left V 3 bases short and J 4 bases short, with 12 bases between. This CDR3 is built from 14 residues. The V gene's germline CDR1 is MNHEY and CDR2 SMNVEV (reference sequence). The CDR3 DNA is TGTGCCAGCAGTTTTTCGGGGGCGGGAGAGACCCAGTACTTC. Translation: CASSFSGAGETQYF.